This T cell receptor beta chain emerged from a study of cytomegalovirus exposure and HLA in healthy donors. General observations from the study: As confirmed in vitro, a few CMV-associated chains were specific for CMV antigens.

Use of 60 Vbeta and 13 Jbeta primers characterized the PCR. Method: immunoSEQ multiplex PCR; TCRdb's copy keeps in-frame clones and lacks some. Of about 59,000 clones listed, more than 70% are singletons. Donors counted as nominally healthy when sampled, yet unrecorded immune exposures were likely. Trimming removed 1 base at V and 0 bases at J, with 13 bases between. Looked up from germline, CDR1 is LGHNA and CDR2 is YSLEER. This CDR3 comprises 16 residues. In regard to this clone: Its target is not known.

Sequencing used PBMCs. The clonotype was recovered from a man aged 25-45 years in good health and CMV-seropositive. The rearrangement joins TRBV4-3 to TRBJ2-7; D perhaps matches TRBD1 (5 bases). The CDR3 DNA sequence: TGCGCCAGCAGCCAAGTTCTGACAGAGTCCTCCTACGAGCAGTACTTC. Protein: CASSQVLTESSYEQYF.